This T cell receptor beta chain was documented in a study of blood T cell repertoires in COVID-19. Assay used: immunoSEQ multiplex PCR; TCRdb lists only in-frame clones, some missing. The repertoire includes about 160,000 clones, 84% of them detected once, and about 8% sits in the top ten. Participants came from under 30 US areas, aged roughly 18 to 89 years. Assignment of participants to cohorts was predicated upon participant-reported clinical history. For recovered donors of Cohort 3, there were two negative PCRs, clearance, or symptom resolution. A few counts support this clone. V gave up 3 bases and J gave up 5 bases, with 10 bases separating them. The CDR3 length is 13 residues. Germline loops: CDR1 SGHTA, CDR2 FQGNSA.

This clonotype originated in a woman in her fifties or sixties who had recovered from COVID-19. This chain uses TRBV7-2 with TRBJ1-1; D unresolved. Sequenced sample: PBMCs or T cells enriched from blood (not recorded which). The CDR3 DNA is TGTGCCAGCAGCTTCTGGGGAGATACTGAAGCTTTCTTT. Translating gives CASSFWGDTEAFF.